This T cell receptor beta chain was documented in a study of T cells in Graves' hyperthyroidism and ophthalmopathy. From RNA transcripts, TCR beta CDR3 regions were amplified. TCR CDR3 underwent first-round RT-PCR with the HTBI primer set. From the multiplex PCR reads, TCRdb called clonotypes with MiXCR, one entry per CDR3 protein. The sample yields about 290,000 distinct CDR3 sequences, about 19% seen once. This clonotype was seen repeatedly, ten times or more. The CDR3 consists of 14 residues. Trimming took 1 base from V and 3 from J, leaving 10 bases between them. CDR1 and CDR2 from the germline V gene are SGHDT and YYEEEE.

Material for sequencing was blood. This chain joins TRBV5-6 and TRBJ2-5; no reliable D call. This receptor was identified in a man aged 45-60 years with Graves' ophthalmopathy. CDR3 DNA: TGTGCCAGCAGCTTGTGGACGCAGGAAGAGACCCAGTACTTC. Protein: CASSLWTQEETQYF.